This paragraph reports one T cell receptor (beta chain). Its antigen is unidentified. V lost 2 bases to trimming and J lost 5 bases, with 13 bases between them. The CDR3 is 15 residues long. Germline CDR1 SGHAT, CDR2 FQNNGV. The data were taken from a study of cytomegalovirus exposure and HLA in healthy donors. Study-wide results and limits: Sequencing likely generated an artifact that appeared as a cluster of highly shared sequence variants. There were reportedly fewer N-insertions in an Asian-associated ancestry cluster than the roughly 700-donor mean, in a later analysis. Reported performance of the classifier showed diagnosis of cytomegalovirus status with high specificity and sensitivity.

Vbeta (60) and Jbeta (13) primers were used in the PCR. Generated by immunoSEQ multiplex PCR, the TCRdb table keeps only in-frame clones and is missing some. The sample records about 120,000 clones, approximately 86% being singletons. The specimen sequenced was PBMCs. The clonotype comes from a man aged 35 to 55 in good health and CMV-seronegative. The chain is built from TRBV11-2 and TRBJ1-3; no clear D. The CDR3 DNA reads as TGTGCCAGCAGCTTAACAGATTCAATTAGAAACACCATATATTTT. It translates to CASSLTDSIRNTIYF.